The sample holds a few counts of the clone carrying this T cell receptor beta chain. V lost 1 base to trimming and J lost 6 bases; unmatched junction nucleotides: 4. The CDR3 has 14 residues. Germline lookup yields CDR1 SGHRS and CDR2 YFSETQ. TCRdb redid the calling of the RT-PCR reads with MiXCR, one entry per CDR3 protein. Of roughly 880,000 distinct CDR3 sequences listed, approximately 19% are singletons. The data are from a study of patients and donors after allogeneic stem cell transplantation. Sequenced: blood, either unsorted or a sorted T cell fraction (not recorded which). The sequence came from a human donor who was either an allogeneic HSCT recipient or a stem cell or donor lymphocyte infusion donor (not recorded which). It is not recorded whose cells these are; they may come from a transplant donor. The chain has TRBV5-1 and TRBJ2-1, with 7 bases aligning to TRBD1. CDR3 sequence reads: CASSLSNRGNEQFF. CDR3 coding DNA: TGCGCCAGCAGCTTGTCCAACAGGGGCAATGAGCAGTTCTTC. The variable domain in full, with the rest retrieved from reference TRBV5-1 and TRBJ2-1, is KAGVTQTPRYLIKTRGQQVTLSCSPISGHRSVSWYQQTPGQGLQFLFEYFSETQRNKGNFPGRFSGRQFSNSRSEMNVSTLELGDSALYLCASSLSNRGNEQFFGPGTRLTVL.